This T cell receptor (beta chain) was identified during a study of blood T cell repertoires in COVID-19. Study information: In each case, the material was cDNA or gDNA derived from T cells, B-cell-depleted T cells, or PBMCs.

Study processing details: Nucleated cell number was recorded as an estimate derived from reference gene primer amplification. Measured with immunoSEQ multiplex PCR; TCRdb has only the in-frame clones, and not every one. That table furnishes V, J and clone size, whereas the DNA furnished D and trimming. Of 200,000 to 250,000 clones listed, around four fifths are singletons. The source material was peripheral blood. This TCR was sampled from a woman aged 80 or older with active or convalescent COVID-19.

The CDR3 reads CASSLEGEGQPQHF. The DNA for the CDR3 is TGCGCCAGCAGCTTGGAAGGGGAGGGTCAGCCCCAGCATTTT. The chain carries TRBV5-1 and TRBJ1-5; TRBD1 might be the D (5 bases). Trimming stripped 0 bases from V and 6 bases from J, with 10 bases between. Germline V lookup: CDR1 SGHRS, CDR2 YFSETQ. This CDR3 is 14 amino acids long. The full variable domain, in which reference TRBV5-1 and TRBJ1-5 provide the parts outside the CDR3, is KAGVTQTPRYLIKTRGQQVTLSCSPISGHRSVSWYQQTPGQGLQFLFEYFSETQRNKGNFPGRFSGRQFSNSRSEMNVSTLELGDSALYLCASSLEGEGQPQHFGDGTRLSIL.